This T cell receptor beta chain was captured in a study of cytomegalovirus exposure and HLA in healthy donors. The overall study: Some 85 million unique TCRs from HLA-typed donors were held in an early data release.

With 60 Vbeta and 13 Jbeta primers, the PCR was carried out. This table comes from immunoSEQ multiplex PCR, and its TCRdb copy is limited to in-frame clones, with some not included. The sample shows approximately 160,000 clones, roughly four fifths of them seen only once. CDR3 size: 15 residues. The V and J ends lost 0 bases and 13 bases respectively, with 21 bases between them. Germline V gives CDR1 SGHAT, CDR2 FQNNGV. In this sample, this clone turned up once. The sequenced sample was PBMCs. This TCR derives from a girl aged 2 to 10 in good health and CMV-seropositive. The V gene is TRBV11-2, the J gene TRBJ1-2; D remains ambiguous. CDR3 protein: CASSLEEGGELKATF. The CDR3 nucleotides read TGTGCCAGCAGCTTAGAGGAGGGTGGGGAGCTGAAAGCCACCTTC.